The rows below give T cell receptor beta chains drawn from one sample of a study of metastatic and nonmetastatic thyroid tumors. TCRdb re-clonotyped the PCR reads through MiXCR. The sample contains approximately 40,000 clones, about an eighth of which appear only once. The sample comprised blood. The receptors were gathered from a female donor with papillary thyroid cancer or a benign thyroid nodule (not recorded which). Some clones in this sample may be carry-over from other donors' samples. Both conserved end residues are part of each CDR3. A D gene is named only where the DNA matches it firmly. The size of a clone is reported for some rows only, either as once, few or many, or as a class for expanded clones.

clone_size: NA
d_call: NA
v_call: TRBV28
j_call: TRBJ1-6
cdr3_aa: CAGNSLPYNSPLHF
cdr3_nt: TGTGCCGGTAATAGTCTGCCCTATAATTCACCCCTCCACTTT

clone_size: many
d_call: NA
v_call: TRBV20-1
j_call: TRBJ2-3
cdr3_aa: CSARDSRGFTDTQYF
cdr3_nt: TGCAGTGCTAGAGATTCCAGGGGTTTTACAGATACGCAGTATTTT

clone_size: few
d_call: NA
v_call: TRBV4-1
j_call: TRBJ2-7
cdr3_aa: CASSPKGIYEQYF
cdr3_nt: TGCGCCAGCAGCCCAAAGGGTATTTACGAGCAGTACTTC

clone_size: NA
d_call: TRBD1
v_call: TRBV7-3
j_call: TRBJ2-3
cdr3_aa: CASSLTGPSSPDTQYF
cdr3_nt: TGTGCCAGCAGCTTGACAGGGCCTTCTAGCCCAGATACGCAGTATTTT

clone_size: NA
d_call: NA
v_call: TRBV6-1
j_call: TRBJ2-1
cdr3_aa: CATAPLGGSYNEQFF
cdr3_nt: TGTGCCACCGCCCCTTTAGGAGGGTCCTACAATGAGCAGTTCTTC

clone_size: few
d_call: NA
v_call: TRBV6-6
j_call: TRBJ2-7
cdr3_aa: CASSYSSEEQYF
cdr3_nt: TGTGCCAGCAGTTACTCGAGTGAGGAGCAGTACTTC

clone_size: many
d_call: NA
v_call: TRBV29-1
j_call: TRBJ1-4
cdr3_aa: CSVEGGGFGEKLFF
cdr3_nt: TGCAGCGTTGAAGGAGGGGGGTTCGGTGAAAAACTGTTTTTT

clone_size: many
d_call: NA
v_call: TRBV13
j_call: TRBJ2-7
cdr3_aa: CASSLGISYEQYF
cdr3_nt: TGTGCCAGCAGCTTAGGGATCTCCTACGAGCAGTACTTC

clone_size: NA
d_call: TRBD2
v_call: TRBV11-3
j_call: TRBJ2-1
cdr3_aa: CASSLGLARGEQFF
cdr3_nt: TGTGCCAGCAGCTTGGGACTAGCTAGAGGTGAGCAGTTCTTC

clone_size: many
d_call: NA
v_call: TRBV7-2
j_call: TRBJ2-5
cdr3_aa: CASSFPGRGTQYF
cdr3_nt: TGTGCCAGCAGCTTCCCGGGGCGGGGGACCCAGTACTTC

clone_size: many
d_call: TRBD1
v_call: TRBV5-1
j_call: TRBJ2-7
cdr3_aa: CASSSGQGAYEQYF
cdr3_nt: TGCGCCAGCAGCTCCGGGCAGGGGGCCTACGAGCAGTACTTC

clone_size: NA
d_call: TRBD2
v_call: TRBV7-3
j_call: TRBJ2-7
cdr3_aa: CASSLGSGSVYEQYF
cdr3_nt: TGTGCCAGCAGCTTGGGGAGCGGGAGCGTCTACGAGCAGTACTTC

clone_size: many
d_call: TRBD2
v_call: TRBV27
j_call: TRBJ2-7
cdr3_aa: CASRTDSGTSYEQYF
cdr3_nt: TGTGCCAGCAGGACCGACAGCGGGACTTCCTACGAGCAGTACTTC

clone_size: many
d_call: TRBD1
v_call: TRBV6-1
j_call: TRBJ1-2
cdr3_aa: CASIPGQGDYGYTF
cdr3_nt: TGTGCCAGCATTCCCGGACAGGGCGACTATGGCTACACCTTC

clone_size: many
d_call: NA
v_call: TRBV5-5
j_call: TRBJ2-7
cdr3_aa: CASRSTGSREQYF
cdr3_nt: TGTGCCAGCAGATCAACAGGATCGCGGGAGCAGTACTTC

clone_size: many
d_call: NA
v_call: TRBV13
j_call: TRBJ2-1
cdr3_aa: CASSLGGSLVEQFF
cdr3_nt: TGTGCCAGCAGCTTAGGCGGGAGCCTAGTTGAGCAGTTCTTC

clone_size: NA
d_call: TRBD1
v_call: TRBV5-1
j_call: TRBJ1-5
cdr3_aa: CASSPGTGGNQPQHF
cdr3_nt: TGCGCCAGCAGCCCGGGGACAGGGGGAAATCAGCCCCAGCATTTT

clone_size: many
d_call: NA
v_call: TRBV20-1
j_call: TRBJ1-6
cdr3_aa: CSAPDTGRGALHF
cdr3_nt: TGCAGTGCCCCTGACACCGGTCGCGGGGCCCTCCACTTT

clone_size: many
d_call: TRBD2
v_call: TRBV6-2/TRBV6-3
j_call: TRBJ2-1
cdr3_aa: CASSHGLAGDGGEQFF
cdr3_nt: TGTGCCAGCAGTCACGGGCTAGCGGGAGATGGGGGTGAGCAGTTCTTC

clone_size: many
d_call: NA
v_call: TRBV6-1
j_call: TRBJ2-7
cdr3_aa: CASSGLAASYEQYF
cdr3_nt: TGTGCCAGCAGTGGTTTAGCGGCCTCCTACGAGCAGTACTTC

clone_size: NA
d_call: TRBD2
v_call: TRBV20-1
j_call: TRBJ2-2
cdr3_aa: CSAPSGSTGELFF
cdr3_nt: TGCAGTGCCCCAAGCGGGAGTACCGGGGAGCTGTTTTTT

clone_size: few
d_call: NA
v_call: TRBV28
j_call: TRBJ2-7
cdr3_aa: CASRNLGWDTSYEQCF
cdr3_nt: TGTGCCAGCAGAAATTTGGGTTGGGATACGTCCTACGAGCAGTGCTTC

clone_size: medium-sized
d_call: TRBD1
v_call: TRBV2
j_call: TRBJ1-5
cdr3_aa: CASWTGVITRPQHF
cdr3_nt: TGTGCCAGCTGGACAGGGGTGATAACCAGGCCCCAGCATTTT

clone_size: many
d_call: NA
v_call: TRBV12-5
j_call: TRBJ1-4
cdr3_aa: CASGLYPDRYNEKLFF
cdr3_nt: TGTGCTAGTGGTTTGTACCCGGACCGATACAATGAAAAACTGTTTTTT

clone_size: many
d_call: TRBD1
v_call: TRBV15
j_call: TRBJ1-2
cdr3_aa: CATSRDRRGSYGYTF
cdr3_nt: TGTGCCACCAGCAGAGATCGCAGGGGGTCGTATGGCTACACCTTC

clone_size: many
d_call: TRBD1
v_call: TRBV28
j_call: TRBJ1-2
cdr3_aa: CASSLAGGPYGYTF
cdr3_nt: TGTGCCAGCAGTTTAGCAGGGGGCCCCTATGGCTACACCTTC

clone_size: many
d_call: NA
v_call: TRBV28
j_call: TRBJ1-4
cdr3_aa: CASSSTWGVGTNEKLFF
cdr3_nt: TGTGCCAGCAGTTCAACATGGGGTGTCGGAACTAATGAAAAACTGTTTTTT

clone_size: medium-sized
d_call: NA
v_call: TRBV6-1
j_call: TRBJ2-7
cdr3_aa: CASSDRAVTYEQYF
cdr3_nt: TGTGCCAGCAGTGACAGGGCAGTTACCTACGAGCAGTACTTC

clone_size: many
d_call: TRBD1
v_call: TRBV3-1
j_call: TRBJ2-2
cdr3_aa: CASSRQGATGELFF
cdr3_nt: TGTGCCAGCAGCCGACAGGGGGCCACCGGGGAGCTGTTTTTT

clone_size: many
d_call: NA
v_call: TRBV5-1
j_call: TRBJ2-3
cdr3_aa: CASSSPQGADTQYF
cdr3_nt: TGCGCCAGCAGCTCCCCACAGGGCGCAGATACGCAGTATTTT

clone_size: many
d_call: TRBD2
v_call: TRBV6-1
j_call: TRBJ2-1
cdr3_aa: CASTRVAGVSGNEQFF
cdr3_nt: TGTGCCAGCACACGCGTAGCGGGAGTATCTGGCAATGAGCAGTTCTTC

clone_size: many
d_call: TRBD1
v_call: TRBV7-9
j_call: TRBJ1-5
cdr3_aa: CASSLVLGTGEFYSNQPQHF
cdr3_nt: TGTGCCAGCAGCTTAGTGTTGGGGACAGGAGAATTTTATAGCAATCAGCCCCAGCATTTT

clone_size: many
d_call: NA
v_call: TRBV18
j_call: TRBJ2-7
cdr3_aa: CASTLRVESYEQYF
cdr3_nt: TGTGCCAGCACACTTAGAGTGGAATCCTACGAGCAGTACTTC

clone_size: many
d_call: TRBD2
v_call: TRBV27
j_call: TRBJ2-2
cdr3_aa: CASSGETSGWTGELFF
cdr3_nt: TGTGCCAGCAGTGGCGAGACTAGCGGGTGGACCGGGGAGCTGTTTTTT

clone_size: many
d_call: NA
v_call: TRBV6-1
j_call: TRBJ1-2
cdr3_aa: CASTEDYPDCTF
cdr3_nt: TGTGCCAGCACCGAAGACTACCCCGACTGCACCTTC

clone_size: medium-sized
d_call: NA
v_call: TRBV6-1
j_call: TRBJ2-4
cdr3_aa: CASTWGRGAKNIQYF
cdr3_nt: TGTGCCAGCACCTGGGGGCGTGGGGCCAAAAACATTCAGTACTTC